This TCR beta chain was recovered during a study of blood T cell repertoires in COVID-19. In this sample, this clone turned up a few times. Only in-frame clones appear in the TCRdb table, and some are missing; sequencing was by immunoSEQ multiplex PCR. The sample has about 250,000 clones, around 83% seen once; the top ten hold around 8.9%. Germline CDR1 SGHVS, CDR2 FQNEAQ. V dropped 2 bases and J dropped 2 bases, with 19 bases sitting between them. CDR3 length: 19 residues. Material for sequencing was peripheral blood. The receptor comes from a man older than 75 with acute or convalescent COVID-19. This rearrangement joins TRBV7-8 to TRBJ2-6, with D tentatively TRBD1 (5 bases). The CDR3 spells CASSLYTRSREPGANVLTF. The CDR3 region has the DNA TGTGCCAGCAGCTTATATACCCGATCCAGGGAACCTGGGGCCAACGTCCTGACTTTC.